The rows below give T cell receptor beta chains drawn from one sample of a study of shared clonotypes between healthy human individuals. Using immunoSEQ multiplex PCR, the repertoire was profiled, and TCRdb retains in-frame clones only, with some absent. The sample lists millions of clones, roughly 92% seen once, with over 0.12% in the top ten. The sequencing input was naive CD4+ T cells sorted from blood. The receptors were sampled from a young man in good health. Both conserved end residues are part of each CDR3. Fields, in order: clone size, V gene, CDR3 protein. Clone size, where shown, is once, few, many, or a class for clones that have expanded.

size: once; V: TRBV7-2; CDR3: CASSTRTPSTDTQYF
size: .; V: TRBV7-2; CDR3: CASSPGPSYEQYF
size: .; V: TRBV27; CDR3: CARDQTFTGYEQYF
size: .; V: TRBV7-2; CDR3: CASSLTNTIYF
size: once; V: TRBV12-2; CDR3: CASRTKGVDSYEQYF
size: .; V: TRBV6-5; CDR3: CASSSGQGRNDYGYTF
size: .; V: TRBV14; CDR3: CARERYGQYF
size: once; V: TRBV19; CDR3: CASSPQSARGDYGYTF
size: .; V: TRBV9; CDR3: CASSVSGEETQYF
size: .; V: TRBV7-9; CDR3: CASSPGRLNTEAFF
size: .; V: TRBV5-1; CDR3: CASSSGTSTDTQYF
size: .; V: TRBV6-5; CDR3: CASSSGLAGRNEQFF
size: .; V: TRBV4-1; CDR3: CASSPGSVQGVRNQPQHF
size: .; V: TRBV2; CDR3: CASSHRDGSDQPQHF
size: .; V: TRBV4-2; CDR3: CASSQESSGGYTGELFF
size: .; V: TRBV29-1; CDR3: CSVIRSGSGGAYANEQFF